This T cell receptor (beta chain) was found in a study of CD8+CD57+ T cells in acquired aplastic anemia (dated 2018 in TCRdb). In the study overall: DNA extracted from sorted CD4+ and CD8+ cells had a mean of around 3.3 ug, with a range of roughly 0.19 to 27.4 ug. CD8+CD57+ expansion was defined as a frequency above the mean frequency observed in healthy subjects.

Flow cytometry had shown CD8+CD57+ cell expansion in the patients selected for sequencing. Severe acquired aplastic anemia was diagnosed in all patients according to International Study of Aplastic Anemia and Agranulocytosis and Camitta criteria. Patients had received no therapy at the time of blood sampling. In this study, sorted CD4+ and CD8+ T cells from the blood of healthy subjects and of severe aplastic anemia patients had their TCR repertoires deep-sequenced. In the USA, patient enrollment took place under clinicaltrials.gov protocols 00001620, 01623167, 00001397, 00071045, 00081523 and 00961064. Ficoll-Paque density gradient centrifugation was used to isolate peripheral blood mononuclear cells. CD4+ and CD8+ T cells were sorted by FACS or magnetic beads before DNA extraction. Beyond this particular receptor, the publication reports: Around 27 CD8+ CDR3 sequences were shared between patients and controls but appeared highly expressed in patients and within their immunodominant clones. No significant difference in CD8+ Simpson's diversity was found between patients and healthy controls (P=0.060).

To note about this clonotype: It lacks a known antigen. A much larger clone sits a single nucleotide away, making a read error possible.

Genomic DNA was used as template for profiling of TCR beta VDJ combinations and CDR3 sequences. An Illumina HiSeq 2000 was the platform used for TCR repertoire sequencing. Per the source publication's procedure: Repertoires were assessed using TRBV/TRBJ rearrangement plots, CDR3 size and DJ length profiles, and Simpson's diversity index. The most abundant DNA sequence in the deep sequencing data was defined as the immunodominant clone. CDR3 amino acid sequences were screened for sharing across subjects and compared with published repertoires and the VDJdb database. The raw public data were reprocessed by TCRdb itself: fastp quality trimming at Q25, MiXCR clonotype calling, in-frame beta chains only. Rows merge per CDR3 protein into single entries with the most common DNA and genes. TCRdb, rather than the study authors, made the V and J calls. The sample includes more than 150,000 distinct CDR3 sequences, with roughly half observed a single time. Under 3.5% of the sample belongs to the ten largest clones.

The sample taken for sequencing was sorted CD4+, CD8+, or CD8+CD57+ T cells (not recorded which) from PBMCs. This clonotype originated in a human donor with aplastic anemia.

Here the CDR3 is given as CASSVTGALTGHTF. The nucleotides read TGTGCCAGCAGCGTGACAGGGGCTTTAACCGGCCACACCTTC. This chain joins TRBV11-2 to TRBJ1-2; 8 bases in the middle match TRBD1. The CDR3 covers 14 residues, taking in both the cysteine and the phenylalanine. The CDR3 DNA has 42 bases and is translated from base 1. V is trimmed back by 5 bases and J by 12 bases, and the junction contains 14 bases that no gene match accounts for. CDR1 and CDR2 were assigned from the germline V gene as SGHAT and FQNNGV.